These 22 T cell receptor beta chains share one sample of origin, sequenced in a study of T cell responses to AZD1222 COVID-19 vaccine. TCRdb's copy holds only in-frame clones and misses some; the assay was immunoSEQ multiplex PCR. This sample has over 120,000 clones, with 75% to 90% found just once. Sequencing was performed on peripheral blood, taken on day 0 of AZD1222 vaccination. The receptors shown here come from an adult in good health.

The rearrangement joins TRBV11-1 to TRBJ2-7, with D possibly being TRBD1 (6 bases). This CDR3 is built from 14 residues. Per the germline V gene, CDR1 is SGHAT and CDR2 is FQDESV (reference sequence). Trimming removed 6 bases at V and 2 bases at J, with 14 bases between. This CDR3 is CASSYSGGPYEQYF. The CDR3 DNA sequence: TGTGCCAGCAGTTACTCTGGGGGCCCCTACGAGCAGTACTTC.

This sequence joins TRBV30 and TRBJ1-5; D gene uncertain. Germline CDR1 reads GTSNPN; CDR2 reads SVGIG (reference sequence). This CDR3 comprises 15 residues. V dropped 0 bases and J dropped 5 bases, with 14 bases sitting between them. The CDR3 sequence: CAWSVNSAGYQPQHF. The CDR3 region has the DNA TGTGCCTGGAGTGTGAACAGTGCGGGGTATCAGCCCCAGCATTTT. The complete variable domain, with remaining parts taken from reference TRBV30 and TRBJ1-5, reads SQTIHQWPATLVQPVGSPLSLECTVEGTSNPNLYWYRQAAGRGLQLLFYSVGIGQISSEVPQNLSASRPQDRQFILSSKKLLLSDSGFYLCAWSVNSAGYQPQHFGDGTRLSIL.

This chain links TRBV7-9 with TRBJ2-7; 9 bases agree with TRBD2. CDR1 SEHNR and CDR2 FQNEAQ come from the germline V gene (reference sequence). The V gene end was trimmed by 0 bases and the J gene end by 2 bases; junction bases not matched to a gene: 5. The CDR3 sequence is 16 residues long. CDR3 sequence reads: CASSLALAGGPYEQYF. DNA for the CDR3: TGTGCCAGCAGCTTAGCGCTGGCGGGAGGGCCCTACGAGCAGTACTTC.

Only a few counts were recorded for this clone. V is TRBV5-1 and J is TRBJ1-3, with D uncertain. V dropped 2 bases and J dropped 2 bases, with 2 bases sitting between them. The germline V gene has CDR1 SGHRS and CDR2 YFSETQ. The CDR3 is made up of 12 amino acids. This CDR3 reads CASSFPGNTIYF. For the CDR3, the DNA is TGCGCCAGCAGCTTTCCTGGAAACACCATATATTTT.

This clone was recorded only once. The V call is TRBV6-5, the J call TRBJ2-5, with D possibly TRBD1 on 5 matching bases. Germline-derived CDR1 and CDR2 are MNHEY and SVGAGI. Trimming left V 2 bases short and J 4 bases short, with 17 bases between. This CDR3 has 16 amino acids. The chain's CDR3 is CASSYRLGHTGETQYF. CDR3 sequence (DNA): TGTGCCAGCAGTTACCGCCTGGGGCATACAGGAGAGACCCAGTACTTC.

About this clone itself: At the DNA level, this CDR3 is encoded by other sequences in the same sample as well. The CDR3 protein is CSVGQGGTEAFF. CDR3 DNA sequence: TGCAGCGTTGGTCAGGGGGGCACTGAAGCTTTCTTT. The chain links TRBV29-1 to TRBJ1-1, with 7 bases lining up with TRBD1. With 4 bases clipped from V and 4 bases from J, the junction kept 3 bases outside the gene matches. In germline, CDR1 is SQVTM, CDR2 ANQGSEA. This CDR3 spans 12 amino acids.

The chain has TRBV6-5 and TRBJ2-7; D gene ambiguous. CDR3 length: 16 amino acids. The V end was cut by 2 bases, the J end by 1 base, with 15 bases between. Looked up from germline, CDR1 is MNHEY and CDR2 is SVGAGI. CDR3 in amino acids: CASSYGLMAKSYEQYF. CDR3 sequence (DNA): TGTGCCAGCAGTTACGGTCTTATGGCGAAATCCTACGAGCAGTACTTC.

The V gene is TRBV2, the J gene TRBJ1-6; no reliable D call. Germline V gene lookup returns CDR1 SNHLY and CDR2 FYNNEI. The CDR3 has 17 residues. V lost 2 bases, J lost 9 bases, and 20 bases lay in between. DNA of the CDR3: TGTGCCAGCAGTGAAATTCCCTGGAACTATGCGGGTTCACCCCTCCACTTT. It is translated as CASSEIPWNYAGSPLHF.

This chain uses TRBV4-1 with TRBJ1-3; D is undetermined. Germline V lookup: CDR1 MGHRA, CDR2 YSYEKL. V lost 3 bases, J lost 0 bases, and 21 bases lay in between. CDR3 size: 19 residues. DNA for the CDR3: TGCGCCAGCAGCCATAACAGAGGGCCTAGTAAGAACTCTGGAAACACCATATATTTT. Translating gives CASSHNRGPSKNSGNTIYF.

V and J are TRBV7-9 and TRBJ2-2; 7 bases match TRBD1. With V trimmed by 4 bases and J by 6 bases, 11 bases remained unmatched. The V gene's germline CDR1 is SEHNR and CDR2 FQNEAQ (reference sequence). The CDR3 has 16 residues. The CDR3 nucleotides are TGTGCCAGCAGCTCTGACAGGGCCGTGAGGTCCGGGGAGCTGTTTTTT. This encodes CASSSDRAVRSGELFF.

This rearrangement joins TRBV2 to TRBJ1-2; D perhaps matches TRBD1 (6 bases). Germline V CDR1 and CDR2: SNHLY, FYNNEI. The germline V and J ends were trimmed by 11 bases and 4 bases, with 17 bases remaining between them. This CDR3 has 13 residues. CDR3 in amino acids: CAGARGAGYGYTF. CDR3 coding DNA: TGTGCCGGGGCCCGGGGGGCTGGCTATGGCTACACCTTC.

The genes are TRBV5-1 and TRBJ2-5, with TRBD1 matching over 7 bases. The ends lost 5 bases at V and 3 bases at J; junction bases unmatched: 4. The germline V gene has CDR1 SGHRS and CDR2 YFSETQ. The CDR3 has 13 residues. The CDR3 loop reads CASSPGQEETQYF. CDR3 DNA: TGCGCCAGCAGTCCCGGACAGGAAGAGACCCAGTACTTC.

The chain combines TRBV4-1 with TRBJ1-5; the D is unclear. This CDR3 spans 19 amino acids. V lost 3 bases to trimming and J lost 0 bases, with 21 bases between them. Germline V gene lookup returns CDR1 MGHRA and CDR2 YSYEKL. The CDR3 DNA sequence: TGCGCCAGCAGCCAGTTGGGAGCGGAGCGGGTAGATAGCAATCAGCCCCAGCATTTT. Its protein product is CASSQLGAERVDSNQPQHF.

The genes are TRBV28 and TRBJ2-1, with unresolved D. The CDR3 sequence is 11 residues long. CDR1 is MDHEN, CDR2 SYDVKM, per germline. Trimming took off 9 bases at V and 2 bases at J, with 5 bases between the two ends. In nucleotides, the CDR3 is TGTGCCAGTCGCGCCTACAATGAGCAGTTCTTC. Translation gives CASRAYNEQFF.

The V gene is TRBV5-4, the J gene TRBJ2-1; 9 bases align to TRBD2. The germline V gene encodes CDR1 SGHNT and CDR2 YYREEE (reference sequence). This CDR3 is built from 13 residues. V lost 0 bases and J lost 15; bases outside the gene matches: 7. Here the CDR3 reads CASSLVSGRSLFF. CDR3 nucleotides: TGTGCCAGCAGCTTGGTTAGCGGGAGAAGCTTGTTCTTC. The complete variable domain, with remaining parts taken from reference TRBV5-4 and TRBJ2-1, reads ETGVTQSPTHLIKTRGQQVTLRCSSQSGHNTVSWYQQALGQGPQFIFQYYREEENGRGNFPPRFSGLQFPNYSSELNVNALELDDSALYLCASSLVSGRSLFFGPGTRLTVL.

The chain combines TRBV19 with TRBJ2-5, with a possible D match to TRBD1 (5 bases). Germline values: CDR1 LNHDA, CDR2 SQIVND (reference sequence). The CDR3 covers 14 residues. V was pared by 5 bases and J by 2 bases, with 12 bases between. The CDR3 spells CASSPRQTQETQYF. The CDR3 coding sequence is TGTGCCAGTAGTCCCCGACAGACACAAGAGACCCAGTACTTC. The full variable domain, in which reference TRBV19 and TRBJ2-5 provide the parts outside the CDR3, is DGGITQSPKYLFRKEGQNVTLSCEQNLNHDAMYWYRQDPGQGLRLIYYSQIVNDFQKGDIAEGYSVSREKKESFPLTVTSAQKNPTAFYLCASSPRQTQETQYFGPGTRLLVL.

CDR3 DNA sequence: TGCGCCAGCAGCCAAGCCCACGGGACGGCAGTCTACGAGCAGTACTTC. It specifies CASSQAHGTAVYEQYF. V and J are TRBV4-1 and TRBJ2-7; D might be TRBD1 or TRBD2, each matching 5 bases. V was pared by 1 base and J by 3 bases, with 16 bases between. Germline V lookup: CDR1 MGHRA, CDR2 YSYEKL. CDR3 length equals 16 residues.

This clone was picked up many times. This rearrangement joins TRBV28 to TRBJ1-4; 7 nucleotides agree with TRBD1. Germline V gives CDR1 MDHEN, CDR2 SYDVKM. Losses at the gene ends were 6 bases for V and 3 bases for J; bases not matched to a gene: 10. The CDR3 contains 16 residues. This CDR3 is CASRTTGYSSNEKLFF. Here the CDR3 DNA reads TGTGCCAGCAGAACGACAGGGTATTCATCTAATGAAAAACTGTTTTTT.

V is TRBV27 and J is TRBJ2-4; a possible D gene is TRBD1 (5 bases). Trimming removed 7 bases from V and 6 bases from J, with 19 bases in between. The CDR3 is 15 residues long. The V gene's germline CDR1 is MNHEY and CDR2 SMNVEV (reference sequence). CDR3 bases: TGTGCCAGCACCCCTTCTGGCAGGGCGGTAAACATTCAGTACTTC. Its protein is CASTPSGRAVNIQYF.

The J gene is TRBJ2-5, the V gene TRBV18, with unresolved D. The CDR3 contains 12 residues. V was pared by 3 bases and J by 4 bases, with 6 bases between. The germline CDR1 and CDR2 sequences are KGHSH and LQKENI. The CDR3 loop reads CASSPPGETQYF. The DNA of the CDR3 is TGTGCCAGCTCACCCCCAGGAGAGACCCAGTACTTC.

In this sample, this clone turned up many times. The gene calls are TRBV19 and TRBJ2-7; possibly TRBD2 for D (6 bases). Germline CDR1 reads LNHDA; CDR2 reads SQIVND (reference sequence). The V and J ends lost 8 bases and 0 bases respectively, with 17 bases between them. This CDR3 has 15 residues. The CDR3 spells CASSMIAESSYEQYF. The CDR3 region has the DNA TGTGCCAGTTCCATGATAGCGGAAAGCTCCTACGAGCAGTACTTC.

CDR3 sequence reads: CASSHVLGGNYGYTF. The DNA of the CDR3 is TGTGCCAGCAGCCACGTCCTAGGGGGGAACTATGGCTACACCTTC. The V call is TRBV28, the J call TRBJ1-2, with D maybe TRBD1 (6 bases). Germline CDR1 reads MDHEN; CDR2 reads SYDVKM. This CDR3 is 15 amino acids long. V lost 6 bases, J lost 2 bases, and 16 bases lay in between.